This T cell receptor beta chain was recorded in a study of metastatic and nonmetastatic thyroid tumors. On the study more broadly: Repertoires from blood and tumor or nodule tissue of malignant and benign thyroid patients were compared.

This clone has a count of ten or more. Distinct nucleotide sequences in the sample also encode this CDR3. In the original analysis: Variation in CDR3 across clinicopathological groups served as the basis for constructing a distant-metastasis classifier in papillary thyroid cancer. MiXCR was used by TCRdb to re-call the PCR reads. TCRdb, not the original authors, processed these V and J calls. The table includes tens of thousands of clones, 25% to 30% detected once. CDR3 length: 12 amino acids. V dropped 2 bases and J dropped 7 bases, with 6 bases sitting between them. No patient had received any treatment before thyroid surgery.

The J gene is TRBJ2-1, the V gene TRBV12-3 or TRBV12-4; D gene unclear. The sample comprised blood. This TCR was sampled from a female donor with papillary thyroid cancer or a benign thyroid nodule (not recorded which). Some clones in this sample may be carry-over from other donors' samples. DNA for the CDR3: TGTGCCAGCAGTTTAACACTGAATGAGCAGTTCTTC. Translating it yields CASSLTLNEQFF.